This record looks at one TCR beta chain sequence and its context. These data originate in a study of blood T cell repertoires in COVID-19. Measured with immunoSEQ multiplex PCR; TCRdb has only the in-frame clones, and not every one. The sample has 250,000 to 350,000 clones; roughly 90% are singletons. Participant-reported clinical history was the basis for cohort assignment. The CDR3 has 15 amino acids. Germline CDR1 SGHAT, CDR2 FQNNGV. V lost 0 bases to trimming and J lost 7 bases; unmatched junction nucleotides: 7. This clonotype was sampled from a man in his 60s who had recovered from COVID-19. The chain has TRBV11-2 and TRBJ1-1, with TRBD1 matching 8 bases. The sample consisted of PBMCs or T cells enriched from blood (not recorded which). CDR3 bases: TGTGCCAGCAGCTTAGACCCAGGGGGCATCGGTGAAGCTTTCTTT. Its translation: CASSLDPGGIGEAFF.